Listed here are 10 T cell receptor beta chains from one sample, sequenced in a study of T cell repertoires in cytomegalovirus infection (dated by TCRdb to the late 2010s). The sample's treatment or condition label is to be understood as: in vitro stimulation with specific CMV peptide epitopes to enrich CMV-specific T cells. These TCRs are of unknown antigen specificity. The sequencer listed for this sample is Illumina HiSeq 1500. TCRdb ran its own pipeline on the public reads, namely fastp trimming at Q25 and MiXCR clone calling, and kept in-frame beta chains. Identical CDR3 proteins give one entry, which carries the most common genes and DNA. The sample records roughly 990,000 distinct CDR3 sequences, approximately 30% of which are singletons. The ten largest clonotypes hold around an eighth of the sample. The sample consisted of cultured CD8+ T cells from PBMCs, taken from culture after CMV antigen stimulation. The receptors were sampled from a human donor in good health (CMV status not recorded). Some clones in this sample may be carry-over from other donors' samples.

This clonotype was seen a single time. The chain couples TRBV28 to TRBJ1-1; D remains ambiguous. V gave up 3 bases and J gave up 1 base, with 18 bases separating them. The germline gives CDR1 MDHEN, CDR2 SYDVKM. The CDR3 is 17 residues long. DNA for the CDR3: TGTGCCAGCAGTTTGATGGGTCTTCTGCGGGGGAACACTGAAGCTTTCTTT. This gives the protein CASSLMGLLRGNTEAFF.

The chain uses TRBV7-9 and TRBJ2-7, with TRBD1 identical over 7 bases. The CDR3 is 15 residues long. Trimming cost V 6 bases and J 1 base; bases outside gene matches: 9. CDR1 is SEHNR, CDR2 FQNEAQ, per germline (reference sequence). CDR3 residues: CASRSGTDISYEQYF. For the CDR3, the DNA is TGTGCCAGCAGGTCCGGGACAGACATATCCTACGAGCAGTACTTC.

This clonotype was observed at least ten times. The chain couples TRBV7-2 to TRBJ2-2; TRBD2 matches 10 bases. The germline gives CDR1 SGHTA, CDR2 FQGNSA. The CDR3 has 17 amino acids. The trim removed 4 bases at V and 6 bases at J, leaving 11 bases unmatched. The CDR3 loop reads CASSSNPGLAISGELFF. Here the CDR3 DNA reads TGTGCCAGCAGCTCAAATCCGGGACTAGCGATTTCCGGGGAGCTGTTTTTT. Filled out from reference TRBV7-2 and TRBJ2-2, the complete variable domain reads GAGVSQSPSNKVTEKGKDVELRCDPISGHTALYWYRQSLGQGLEFLIYFQGNSAPDKSGLPSDRFSAERTGGSVSTLTIQRTQQEDSAVYLCASSSNPGLAISGELFFGEGSRLTVL.

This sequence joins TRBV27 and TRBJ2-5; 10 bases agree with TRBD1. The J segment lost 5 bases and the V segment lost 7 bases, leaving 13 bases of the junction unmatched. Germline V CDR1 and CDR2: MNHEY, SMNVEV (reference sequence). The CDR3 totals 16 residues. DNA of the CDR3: TGTGCCAGCACCTTGCACCCGGGACAGGGGATGGAGACCCAGTACTTC. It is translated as CASTLHPGQGMETQYF.

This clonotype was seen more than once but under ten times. The CDR3 DNA reads as TGTGCCAGCAGCGTAGTTAGTCCAGGAACCGGGGAGCTGTTTTTT. Protein product: CASSVVSPGTGELFF. The gene calls are TRBV9 and TRBJ2-2, with no clear D. The CDR3 length is 15 residues. V was trimmed by 0 bases and J by 5 bases, leaving 11 bases between them. The V gene's germline CDR1 is SGDLS and CDR2 YYNGEE.

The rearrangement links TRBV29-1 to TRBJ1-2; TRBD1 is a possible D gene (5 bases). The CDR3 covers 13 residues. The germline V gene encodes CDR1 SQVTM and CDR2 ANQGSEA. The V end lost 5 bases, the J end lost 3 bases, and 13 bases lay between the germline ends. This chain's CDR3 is CSVLEGTHYGYTF. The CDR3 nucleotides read TGCAGCGTTCTGGAGGGGACGCACTATGGCTACACCTTC. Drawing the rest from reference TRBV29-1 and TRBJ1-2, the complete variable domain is SAVISQKPSRDICQRGTSLTIQCQVDSQVTMMFWYRQQPGQSLTLIATANQGSEATYESGFVIDKFPISRPNLTFSTLTVSNMSPEDSSIYLCSVLEGTHYGYTFGSGTRLTVV.

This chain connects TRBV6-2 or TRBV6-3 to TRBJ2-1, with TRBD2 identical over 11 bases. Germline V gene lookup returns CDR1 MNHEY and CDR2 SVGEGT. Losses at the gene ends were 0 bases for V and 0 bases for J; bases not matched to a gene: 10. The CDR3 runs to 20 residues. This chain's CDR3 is CASSYSSLAGGDSSYNEQFF. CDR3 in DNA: TGTGCCAGCAGTTACTCGAGCCTAGCGGGGGGCGATAGCTCCTACAATGAGCAGTTCTTC.

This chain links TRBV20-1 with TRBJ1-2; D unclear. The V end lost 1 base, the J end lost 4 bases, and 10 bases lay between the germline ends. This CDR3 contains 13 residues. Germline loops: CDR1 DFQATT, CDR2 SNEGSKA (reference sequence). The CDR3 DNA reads TGCAGTGCTAGAGCGGGTGGTACCTATGGCTACACCTTC. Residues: CSARAGGTYGYTF.

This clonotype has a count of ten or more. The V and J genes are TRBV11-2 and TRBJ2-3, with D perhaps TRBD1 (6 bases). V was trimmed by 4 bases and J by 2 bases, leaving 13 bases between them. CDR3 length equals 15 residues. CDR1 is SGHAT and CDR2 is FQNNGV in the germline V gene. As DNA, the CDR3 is TGTGCCAGCAGCTCCCTGCCAGGGGCCACAGATACGCAGTATTTT. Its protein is CASSSLPGATDTQYF.

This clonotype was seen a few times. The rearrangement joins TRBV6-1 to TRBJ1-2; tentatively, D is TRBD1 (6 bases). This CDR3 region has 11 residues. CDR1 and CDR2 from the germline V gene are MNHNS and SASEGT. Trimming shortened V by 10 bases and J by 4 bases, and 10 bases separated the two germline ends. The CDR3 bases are TGTGCCACCTTGGACAGCTATGGCTACACCTTC. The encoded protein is CATLDSYGYTF.